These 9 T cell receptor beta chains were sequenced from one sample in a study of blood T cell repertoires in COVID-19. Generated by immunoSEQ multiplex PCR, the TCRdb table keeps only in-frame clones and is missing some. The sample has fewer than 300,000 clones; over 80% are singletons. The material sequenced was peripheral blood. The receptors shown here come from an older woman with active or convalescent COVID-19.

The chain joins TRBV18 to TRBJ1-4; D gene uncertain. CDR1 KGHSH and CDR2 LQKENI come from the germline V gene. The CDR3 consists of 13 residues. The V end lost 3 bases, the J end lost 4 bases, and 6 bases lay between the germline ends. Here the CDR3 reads CASSPLVNEKLFF. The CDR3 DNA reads TGTGCCAGCTCACCCCTCGTTAATGAAAAACTGTTTTTT.

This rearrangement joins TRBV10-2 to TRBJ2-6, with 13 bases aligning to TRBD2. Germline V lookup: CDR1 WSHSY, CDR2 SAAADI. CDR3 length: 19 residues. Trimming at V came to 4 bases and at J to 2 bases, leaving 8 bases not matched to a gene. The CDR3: CASSGGLAGYLAGANVLTF. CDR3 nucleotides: TGCGCCAGCAGTGGGGGACTAGCGGGGTACCTAGCTGGGGCCAACGTCCTGACTTTC.

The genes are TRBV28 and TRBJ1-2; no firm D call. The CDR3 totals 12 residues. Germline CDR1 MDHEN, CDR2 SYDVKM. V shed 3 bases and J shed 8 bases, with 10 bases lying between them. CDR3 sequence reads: CASSLPLVGYTF. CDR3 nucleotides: TGTGCCAGCAGTTTGCCCTTAGTCGGCTACACCTTC.

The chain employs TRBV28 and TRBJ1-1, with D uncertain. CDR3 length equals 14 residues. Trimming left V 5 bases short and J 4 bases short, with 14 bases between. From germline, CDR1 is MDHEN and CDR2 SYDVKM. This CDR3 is CASSLWTGSTEAFF. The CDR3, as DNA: TGTGCCAGCAGTCTCTGGACGGGGAGCACTGAAGCTTTCTTT. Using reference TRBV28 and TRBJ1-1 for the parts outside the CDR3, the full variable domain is DVKVTQSSRYLVKRTGEKVFLECVQDMDHENMFWYRQDPGLGLRLIYFSYDVKMKEKGDIPEGYSVSREKKERFSLILESASTNQTSMYLCASSLWTGSTEAFFGQGTRLTVV.

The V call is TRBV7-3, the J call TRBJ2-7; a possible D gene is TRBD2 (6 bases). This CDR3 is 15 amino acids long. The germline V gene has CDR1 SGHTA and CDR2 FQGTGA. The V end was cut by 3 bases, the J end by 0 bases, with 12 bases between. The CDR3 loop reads CASSLGDGGSYEQYF. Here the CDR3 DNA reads TGTGCCAGCAGCTTGGGGGACGGGGGCTCCTACGAGCAGTACTTC. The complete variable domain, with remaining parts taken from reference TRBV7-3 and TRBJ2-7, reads GAGVSQTPSNKVTEKGKYVELRCDPISGHTALYWYRQSLGQGPEFLIYFQGTGAADDSGLPNDRFFAVRPEGSVSTLKIQRTERGDSAVYLCASSLGDGGSYEQYFGPGTRLTVT.

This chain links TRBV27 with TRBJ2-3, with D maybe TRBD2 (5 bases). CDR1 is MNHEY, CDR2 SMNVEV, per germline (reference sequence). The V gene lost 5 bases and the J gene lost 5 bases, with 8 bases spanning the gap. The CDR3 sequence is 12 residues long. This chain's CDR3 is CASSLRGDTQYF. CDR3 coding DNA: TGTGCCAGCAGTCTCCGGGGAGATACGCAGTATTTT.

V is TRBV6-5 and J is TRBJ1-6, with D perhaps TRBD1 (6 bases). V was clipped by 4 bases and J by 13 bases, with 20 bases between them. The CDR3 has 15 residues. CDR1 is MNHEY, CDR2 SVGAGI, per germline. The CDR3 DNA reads TGTGCCAGCAGTTGGGGTGGGGGCAGCAGCATGCCCCTCCACTTT. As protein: CASSWGGGSSMPLHF.

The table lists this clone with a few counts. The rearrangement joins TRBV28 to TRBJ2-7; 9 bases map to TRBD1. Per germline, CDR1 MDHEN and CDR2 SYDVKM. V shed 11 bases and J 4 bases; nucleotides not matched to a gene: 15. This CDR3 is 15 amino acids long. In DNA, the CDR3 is TGTGCCGACCATTCACAGGGGGCAGGTTGTTACGAGCAGTACTTC. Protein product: CADHSQGAGCYEQYF.

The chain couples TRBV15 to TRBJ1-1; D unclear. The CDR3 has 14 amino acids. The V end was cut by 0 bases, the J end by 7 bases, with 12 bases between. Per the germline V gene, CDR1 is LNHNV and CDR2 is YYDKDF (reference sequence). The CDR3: CATSRDRRRREAFF. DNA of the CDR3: TGTGCCACCAGCAGAGATCGGCGGAGACGTGAAGCTTTCTTT.